A selection of T cell receptor beta chains follows, all from one sample in a study of vaccination effects on CD4 cells after COVID-19. Generated by immunoSEQ multiplex PCR, the TCRdb table keeps only in-frame clones and is missing some. Of roughly 53,000 clones detected, 60% to 80% appear once; the ten largest clones hold roughly 5.6%. Their antigens remain unidentified. The material sequenced was CD4+ T cells from PBMCs cultured with HCoV-OC43 spike peptides, taken before COVID-19 vaccination. The receptors were gathered from a human donor who received a COVID-19 vaccine. The CDR3 runs from the conserved cysteine through the conserved F or W. Each record gives: V gene, CDR3 protein.

v_gene: TRBV19
CDR3aa: CASSSSGVTGELFF

v_gene: TRBV6-2/TRBV6-3
CDR3aa: CASSRPRDRQGGNEQFF

v_gene: TRBV5-4
CDR3aa: CASSTGLAGNTGELFF

v_gene: TRBV28
CDR3aa: CASSLQREAFF

v_gene: TRBV12-3/TRBV12-4
CDR3aa: CASRIGYTQYF

v_gene: TRBV7-8
CDR3aa: CASSPGGAASTDTQYF

v_gene: TRBV24-1
CDR3aa: CATSRDMNSPLHF

v_gene: TRBV2
CDR3aa: CASSEETAGYTF

v_gene: TRBV7-2
CDR3aa: CASSLRPIPTTGELFF

v_gene: TRBV2
CDR3aa: CASSARQGAEAFF

v_gene: TRBV7-3
CDR3aa: CASSSASRTGELFF

v_gene: TRBV19
CDR3aa: CASSIGLWAGNQPQHF

v_gene: TRBV7-9
CDR3aa: CASSLSGSRNIQYF

v_gene: TRBV5-6
CDR3aa: CASSFKGVNTEAFF